Each of the 2 T cell receptor beta chains below was sequenced from the same sample in a study. TCRdb re-derived calls from the RT-PCR reads in MiXCR, one entry per CDR3 protein. Of about 700,000 distinct CDR3 sequences listed, 14% were seen once; the top ten hold 3% to 4.5%. The sequenced material came from memory CD4+ T cells from blood. Every receptor here comes from a female donor in good health, serving as a healthy control.

The V gene is TRBV4-2, the J gene TRBJ2-1; D may be TRBD2 (8 bases). Looked up from germline, CDR1 is LGHNA and CDR2 is YNFKEQ. V was pared by 0 bases and J by 9 bases, with 21 bases between. CDR3 size: 17 residues. As DNA, the CDR3 is TGTGCCAGCAGCCAAGACGGGAGGGGGCCGTACAACATTGAGCAGTTCTTC. Protein product: CASSQDGRGPYNIEQFF.

The chain carries TRBV24-1 and TRBJ1-2; tentative D call: TRBD1 (5 bases). This CDR3 has 14 amino acids. CDR1 and CDR2 (germline): KGHDR, SFDVKD. Trimming took 5 bases from V and 3 from J, leaving 12 bases between them. CDR3 sequence reads: CATSASGAYYGYTF. CDR3 bases: TGTGCCACCAGTGCAAGTGGGGCCTACTATGGCTACACCTTC.